The text below deals with one T cell receptor (beta chain). What it binds is unknown. The record originates from a study of long-term antiretroviral therapy in people with HIV. Study results and caveats: Spans of CDR3 length were tighter for HIV repertoires than for controls. Clones that expanded before ART (that is, prior to treatment) dominated the repertoire at all time points.

Sequencing relied on immunoSEQ assay v3.0, run at survey level. Using immunoSEQ multiplex PCR, the repertoire was profiled, and TCRdb retains in-frame clones only, with some absent. This table has some 31,000 clones, 97% appearing once. Per donor, at least one pre-ART and at least two post-ART PBMC samples were obtained. The CDR3 has 14 residues. V lost 1 base, J lost 5 bases, and 12 bases lay in between. The germline V gene encodes CDR1 SGHDT and CDR2 YYEEEE. This chain uses TRBV5-6 with TRBJ2-5; D might be TRBD1 (6 bases). Sample: unsorted PBMCs, taken 7.6 years after starting antiretroviral therapy. The TCR sequence derives from a man aged 30 to 39 with HIV. The CDR3 region has the DNA TGTGCCAGCAGCTTGAGTGGGGGCGCGGAGACCCAGTACTTC. Translating it yields CASSLSGGAETQYF.